These 14 T cell receptor beta chains share one sample of origin, sequenced in a study of control samples from healthy donors and cancer patients. Some clones are missing from TCRdb's copy, which holds only in-frame ones; the method was immunoSEQ multiplex PCR. The sample lists about 40,000 clones, 80% to 95% occurring once. The sequenced material came from blood. These receptors were collected from a woman aged 45 to 65 in good health.

CDR3 amino acids: CASSQVITGYNSPLHF. The DNA for the CDR3 is TGTGCCAGCAGCCAAGTGATCACAGGTTATAATTCACCCCTCCACTTT. V is TRBV3-1 (or the pseudogene TRBV3-2) and J is TRBJ1-6; a possible D gene is TRBD1 (5 bases). Germline V gene sequence: CDR1 LGHDT, CDR2 YNNKEL (reference sequence). Trimming took off 1 base at V and 4 bases at J, with 11 bases between the two ends. The CDR3 runs 16 residues.

V usage is TRBV28 and J usage is TRBJ1-2; the D is unclear. V lost 10 bases and J 2 bases, leaving 17 bases between the germline ends. The CDR3 loop spans 14 amino acids. Germline V CDR1 and CDR2: MDHEN, SYDVKM. The CDR3 DNA reads as TGTGCCACCGAAAGTCACCCTACAAACTATGGCTACACCTTC. Translated: CATESHPTNYGYTF.

This clone has just one count. The CDR3 bases are TGTGCCAGCAGTCGCGGACTAGCGGGTTCAAACAATGAGCAGTTCTTC. This codes for CASSRGLAGSNNEQFF. This chain uses TRBV6-4 with TRBJ2-1, with TRBD2 matching 11 bases. Losses at the gene ends were 5 bases for V and 5 bases for J; bases not matched to a gene: 8. There are 16 residues in the CDR3. Germline assignment: CDR1 MRHNA and CDR2 SNTAGT.

The rearrangement links TRBV7-2 to TRBJ1-1; tentatively, D is TRBD1 (6 bases). Germline V gives CDR1 SGHTA, CDR2 FQGNSA. V shed 6 bases and J shed 4 bases, with 18 bases lying between them. There are 15 residues in the CDR3. For the CDR3, the DNA is TGTGCCAGCAGTCGCGAAACAGGGCCGCGCACTGAAGCTTTCTTT. Protein product: CASSRETGPRTEAFF.

In this sample, this clone turned up a few times. The chain couples TRBV6-5 to TRBJ1-3, with D maybe TRBD1 (6 bases). The CDR3 consists of 16 residues. The V gene lost 4 bases and the J gene lost 0 bases, with 13 bases spanning the gap. The germline CDR1 and CDR2 sequences are MNHEY and SVGAGI. CDR3 residues: CASSFGGLSSGNTIYF. The CDR3 DNA follows: TGTGCCAGCAGTTTTGGGGGGCTCAGCTCTGGAAACACCATATATTTT.

The chain links TRBV28 to TRBJ2-3; perhaps TRBD2 as D (5 bases). V shed 6 bases and J shed 0 bases, with 10 bases lying between them. Germline lookup yields CDR1 MDHEN and CDR2 SYDVKM. The CDR3 runs to 14 residues. The CDR3 is CASSDGLSTDTQYF. The DNA of the CDR3 is TGTGCCAGCAGCGACGGACTCAGCACAGATACGCAGTATTTT. Complete variable domain (other parts from reference TRBV28 and TRBJ2-3): DVKVTQSSRYLVKRTGEKVFLECVQDMDHENMFWYRQDPGLGLRLIYFSYDVKMKEKGDIPEGYSVSREKKERFSLILESASTNQTSMYLCASSDGLSTDTQYFGPGTRLTVL.

This rearrangement joins TRBV12-5 to TRBJ2-2, with D possibly TRBD1 on 5 matching bases. This CDR3 contains 17 residues. V lost 3 bases and J lost 7, with 21 bases in between. CDR1 and CDR2 from the germline V gene are LGHNT and FRNRAP. The CDR3 protein is CASGFPMSGAYGGELFF. As DNA, the CDR3 is TGTGCTAGTGGTTTCCCCATGAGTGGGGCGTATGGCGGGGAGCTGTTTTTT.

J is TRBJ2-3 and V is TRBV27; the D gene is possibly TRBD2 (7 bases). The CDR3 totals 15 residues. The V gene's germline CDR1 is MNHEY and CDR2 SMNVEV (reference sequence). Trimming cost V 8 bases and J 5 bases, with 20 bases left between them. CDR3 amino acids: CASSKGRGGVDTQYF. The CDR3 region has the DNA TGTGCCAGCTCGAAAGGGAGGGGGGGCGTAGATACGCAGTATTTT.

This chain joins TRBV24-1 and TRBJ2-1, with TRBD2 identical over 8 bases. The J segment lost 4 bases and the V segment lost 4 bases, leaving 8 bases of the junction unmatched. The CDR3 is 16 residues long. Germline CDR1 is KGHDR and CDR2 is SFDVKD. Here the CDR3 reads CATSERRASGYNEQFF. In DNA, the CDR3 is TGTGCCACCAGTGAAAGGCGGGCTAGCGGGTACAATGAGCAGTTCTTC.

This clone was observed once. The rearrangement links TRBV9 to TRBJ1-1; D not resolved. The germline V gene has CDR1 SGDLS and CDR2 YYNGEE. V shed 0 bases and J shed 3 bases, with 12 bases lying between them. The CDR3 is 15 residues long. Here the CDR3 DNA reads TGTGCCAGCAGCGTAGGAGGGAAGATGTACACTGAAGCTTTCTTT. Protein: CASSVGGKMYTEAFF.

The sample holds one count of this clone. This same CDR3 is encoded by further DNA sequences in the sample. The rearrangement uses TRBV7-2 and TRBJ1-4, with D possibly TRBD1 on 5 matching bases. The germline V gene encodes CDR1 SGHTA and CDR2 FQGNSA. The V and J ends lost 1 base and 8 bases respectively, with 14 bases between them. The CDR3 runs to 15 residues. The CDR3 nucleotides read TGTGCCAGCAGCTTAGACGGGGGTAGTCGCGAAAAACTGTTTTTT. It codes for CASSLDGGSREKLFF.

This chain joins TRBV20-1 and TRBJ2-1, with D maybe TRBD1 (6 bases). This CDR3 comprises 15 residues. Looked up from germline, CDR1 is DFQATT and CDR2 is SNEGSKA (reference sequence). V was cut by 3 bases and J by 7 bases, with 19 bases left in between. The DNA for the CDR3 is TGCAGTGCTAGTGAACAGGGATCGCTACGGAATGAGCAGTTCTTC. It encodes CSASEQGSLRNEQFF.

Turning to this clone: Its ends do not fully match the called genes, so a read error is possible. The chain has TRBV2 and TRBJ2-5; 7 nucleotides agree with TRBD2. This CDR3 comprises 13 residues. Germline V gene lookup returns CDR1 SNHLY and CDR2 FYNNEI. The CDR3 sequence: CASSEGTTRTQYF. The CDR3 DNA reads as TGTGCCAGCAGCGAAGGGACTACCAGGACCCAGTACTTC.

V and J are TRBV7-9 and TRBJ2-7; D gene unclear. V was clipped by 0 bases and J by 0 bases, with 3 bases between them. Germline loops: CDR1 SEHNR, CDR2 FQNEAQ (reference sequence). CDR3 length equals 13 residues. The CDR3 nucleotides are TGTGCCAGCAGCTTAGCCAGCTCCTACGAGCAGTACTTC. Amino acid sequence: CASSLASSYEQYF.